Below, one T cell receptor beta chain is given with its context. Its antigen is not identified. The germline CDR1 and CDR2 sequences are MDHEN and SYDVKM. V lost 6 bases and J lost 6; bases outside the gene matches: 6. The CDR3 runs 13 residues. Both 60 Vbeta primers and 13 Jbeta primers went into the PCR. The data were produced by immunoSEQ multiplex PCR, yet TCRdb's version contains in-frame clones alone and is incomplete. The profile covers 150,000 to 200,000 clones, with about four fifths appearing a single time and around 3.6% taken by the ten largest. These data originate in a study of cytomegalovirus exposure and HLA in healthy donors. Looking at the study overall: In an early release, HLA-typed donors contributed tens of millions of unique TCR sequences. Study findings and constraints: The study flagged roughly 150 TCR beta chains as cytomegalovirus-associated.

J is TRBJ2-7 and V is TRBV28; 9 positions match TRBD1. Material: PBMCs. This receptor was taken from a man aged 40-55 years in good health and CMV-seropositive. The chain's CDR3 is CASRQTGGGEQYF. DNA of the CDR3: TGTGCCAGCAGGCAAACAGGGGGCGGCGAGCAGTACTTC.